These T cell receptor beta chains were read from a single sample in a study of radiation and T cells in renal cell carcinoma. Method: immunoSEQ multiplex PCR; TCRdb's copy keeps in-frame clones and lacks some. Here the sample spans 100,000 to 150,000 clones, about four fifths being singletons. The sample in question was blood, obtained from a patient whose treatment included radiotherapy and nephrectomy. These receptors were taken from a man in his fifties with renal cell carcinoma. The CDR3 runs from the conserved cysteine through the conserved F or W. The D gene is left open where the match is weak.

CDR3aa: CASSLNQNTEAFF
d_gene: -
j_gene: TRBJ1-1
v_gene: TRBV5-4

CDR3aa: CAISVGYEQYF
d_gene: -
j_gene: TRBJ2-7
v_gene: TRBV10-3

CDR3aa: CAGTEWRVAGELFF
d_gene: -
j_gene: TRBJ2-2
v_gene: TRBV10-1

CDR3aa: CASSLRGQGSGQETQYF
d_gene: TRBD1
j_gene: TRBJ2-5
v_gene: TRBV27

CDR3aa: CASSPVGDNSPLHF
d_gene: -
j_gene: TRBJ1-6
v_gene: TRBV5-4

CDR3aa: CASIDLFTDTQYF
d_gene: -
j_gene: TRBJ2-3
v_gene: TRBV19

CDR3aa: CASSPLEGARADTQYF
d_gene: -
j_gene: TRBJ2-3
v_gene: TRBV19

CDR3aa: CASTPGQGTEAFF
d_gene: TRBD1
j_gene: TRBJ1-1
v_gene: TRBV27

CDR3aa: CASSLGLNYNEQFF
d_gene: -
j_gene: TRBJ2-1
v_gene: TRBV27

CDR3aa: CASSYGRWGAGTEAFF
d_gene: -
j_gene: TRBJ1-1
v_gene: TRBV6-5

CDR3aa: CASSSPGQNTEAFF
d_gene: -
j_gene: TRBJ1-1
v_gene: TRBV28

CDR3aa: CASSLSRRESDSGNTIYF
d_gene: -
j_gene: TRBJ1-3
v_gene: TRBV7-3

CDR3aa: CASSLAGLLHNEQFF
d_gene: -
j_gene: TRBJ2-1
v_gene: TRBV5-1

CDR3aa: CASVSGRGNTDTQYF
d_gene: -
j_gene: TRBJ2-3
v_gene: TRBV7-2

CDR3aa: CASSLQTGDLNTEAFF
d_gene: TRBD1
j_gene: TRBJ1-1
v_gene: TRBV5-1

CDR3aa: CASSPTTGYQPQHF
d_gene: -
j_gene: TRBJ1-5
v_gene: TRBV4-1

CDR3aa: CASRLGLAGVYEQYF
d_gene: TRBD2
j_gene: TRBJ2-7
v_gene: TRBV6-5